The next 27 T cell receptor beta chains were all read from a single sample in a study of blood T cell repertoires in COVID-19. Profiled with immunoSEQ multiplex PCR; TCRdb holds only in-frame clones, not every one. The sample lists tens of thousands of clones, roughly 90% occurring once. Sequenced: peripheral blood. The receptor set was obtained from a man aged 50-59 years with acute or convalescent COVID-19.

The gene calls are TRBV6-5 and TRBJ1-2, with TRBD1 matching over 7 bases. The V and J ends lost 6 bases and 8 bases, in that order; junction bases with no gene match: 15. CDR3 size: 15 residues. CDR1 and CDR2 (germline): MNHEY, SVGAGI. CDR3 sequence reads: CASRKGAGGFSGYTF. CDR3 coding DNA: TGTGCCAGCAGAAAGGGGGCAGGGGGTTTTTCGGGCTACACCTTC.

The CDR3 reads CASSVAGVSTDTQYF. The CDR3 nucleotides are TGTGCCAGTAGTGTAGCGGGGGTAAGCACAGATACGCAGTATTTT. The chain links TRBV19 to TRBJ2-3, with 9 nucleotides matching TRBD2. CDR3 length: 15 amino acids. Germline V CDR1 and CDR2: LNHDA, SQIVND (reference sequence). Germline trimming cut 5 bases from V and 0 bases from J; bases unmatched to any gene: 3.

This rearrangement joins TRBV18 to TRBJ2-3; 7 bases are a match to TRBD2. This CDR3 is 14 amino acids long. In germline, CDR1 is KGHSH, CDR2 LQKENI. Trimming at V came to 6 bases and at J to 1 base, leaving 4 bases not matched to a gene. The CDR3 bases are TGTGCCAGCTCGCGGACTAGGGGCACAGATACGCAGTATTTT. As protein: CASSRTRGTDTQYF.

With respect to this clone: The junction differs from germline at one of its ends, possibly a read error. The V call is TRBV30, the J call TRBJ1-2; tentatively, D is TRBD1 (5 bases). Germline loops: CDR1 GTSNPN, CDR2 SVGIG (reference sequence). This CDR3 contains 16 residues. The CDR3: CAWSPKGTGPKYGYTF. DNA for the CDR3: TGTGCCTGGAGCCCAAAAGGGACTGGCCCTAAGTATGGCTACACCTTC.

This chain joins TRBV27 and TRBJ1-4; D is uncertain. Deletions cut 5 bases from V and 2 bases from J, with 6 bases between. In germline, CDR1 is MNHEY, CDR2 SMNVEV (reference sequence). The CDR3 is 13 amino acids. In DNA form, the CDR3 reads TGTGCCAGCAGTACCACTACTAATGAAAAACTGTTTTTT. As protein: CASSTTTNEKLFF.

The genes are TRBV5-6 and TRBJ1-1; weak D call: TRBD1 (6 bases). The germline V gene encodes CDR1 SGHDT and CDR2 YYEEEE. The length of the CDR3 is 14 residues. V lost 4 bases and J 6 bases, leaving 16 bases between the germline ends. Here the CDR3 DNA reads TGTGCCAGCAGCCGACGGGACAAATTCTCTGAAGCTTTCTTT. Its translation is CASSRRDKFSEAFF.

The genes are TRBV11-2 and TRBJ2-5; D is perhaps TRBD2 (6 bases). The length of the CDR3 is 16 residues. CDR1 and CDR2 from the germline V gene are SGHAT and FQNNGV. Trimming shortened V by 2 bases and J by 0 bases, and 13 bases separated the two germline ends. CDR3 nucleotides: TGTGCCAGCAGCTTACGACTAGGGGTGCACCAAGAGACCCAGTACTTC. It is translated as CASSLRLGVHQETQYF.

In regard to this clone: The junction departs from germline at one end; a sequencing error may be responsible. The chain carries TRBV4-2 and TRBJ2-7; TRBD1 might be the D (5 bases). In germline, CDR1 is LGHNA, CDR2 YNFKEQ. This CDR3 is 17 amino acids long. The CDR3 DNA reads TGTGCCAGCAGCGAAGAAGGGGCAGGCAAGAGCTCCTACGAGCAGTACTTC. Protein product: CASSEEGAGKSSYEQYF.

The V call is TRBV7-9, the J call TRBJ2-7; the D gene is possibly TRBD1 (6 bases). The CDR3 contains 13 residues. Deletions cut 5 bases from V and 8 bases from J, with 16 bases between. The germline gives CDR1 SEHNR, CDR2 FQNEAQ (reference sequence). The CDR3 sequence is CASSRTGQGKQYF. As DNA, the CDR3 is TGTGCCAGCAGCCGCACTGGGCAGGGGAAGCAGTACTTC.

On this clone: The junction does not match germline at one end; this may be a read error. The V call is TRBV15, the J call TRBJ1-5; 7 bases align to TRBD1. Per germline, CDR1 LNHNV and CDR2 YYDKDF (reference sequence). This CDR3 has 15 residues. The CDR3: CATSGDRTGYQPQHF. CDR3 nucleotide sequence: TGTGCCACCAGCGGAGATAGGACAGGCTATCAGCCCCAGCATTTT.

This clone appeared once. The gene calls are TRBV30 and TRBJ1-6; D gene unclear. This CDR3 comprises 17 residues. The germline gives CDR1 GTSNPN, CDR2 SVGIG (reference sequence). Trimming took off 0 bases at V and 0 bases at J, with 12 bases between the two ends. CDR3 region: CAWSVLSLSSYNSPLHF. In nucleotides, the CDR3 is TGTGCCTGGAGTGTTTTGAGTTTGAGCTCCTATAATTCACCCCTCCACTTT.

J is TRBJ1-3 and V is TRBV27; D gene ambiguous. Trimming stripped 5 bases from V and 0 bases from J, with 11 bases between. In germline, CDR1 is MNHEY, CDR2 SMNVEV (reference sequence). The CDR3 runs 15 residues. CDR3 amino acids: CASSPDWSSGNTIYF. The CDR3 bases are TGTGCCAGCAGTCCGGACTGGAGCTCTGGAAACACCATATATTTT.

The chain recombines TRBV27 with TRBJ1-6; 7 bases map to TRBD1. Germline CDR1 MNHEY, CDR2 SMNVEV (reference sequence). V dropped 5 bases and J dropped 0; count of bases not matched to a gene: 10. The CDR3 covers 18 residues. For the CDR3, the DNA is TGTGCCAGCAGTCTAACAGACAGGGCAAGCTCCTATAATTCACCCCTCCACTTT. Translation: CASSLTDRASSYNSPLHF.

The V call is TRBV18, the J call TRBJ1-1; possibly TRBD1 for D (6 bases). V dropped 5 bases and J dropped 0 bases, with 13 bases sitting between them. Germline assignment: CDR1 KGHSH and CDR2 LQKENI. The length of the CDR3 is 15 residues. The CDR3 DNA is TGTGCCAGCTCAGCCTCCGGGACACTGAACACTGAAGCTTTCTTT. Protein sequence: CASSASGTLNTEAFF. Variable domain in full (rest from reference TRBV18 and TRBJ1-1): NAGVMQNPRHLVRRRGQEARLRCSPMKGHSHVYWYRQLPEEGLKFMVYLQKENIIDESGMPKERFSAEFPKEGPSILRIQQVVRGDSAAYFCASSASGTLNTEAFFGQGTRLTVV.

The gene calls are TRBV10-3 and TRBJ2-3; tentatively, D is TRBD1 (5 bases). The V gene lost 2 bases and the J gene lost 5 bases, with 11 bases spanning the gap. Germline loops: CDR1 ENHRY, CDR2 SYGVKD. The CDR3 length is 14 residues. This chain's CDR3 is CAISEPQGIDTQYF. In DNA form, the CDR3 reads TGTGCCATCAGTGAGCCCCAGGGCATAGATACGCAGTATTTT.

The chain combines TRBV11-2 with TRBJ2-7; 10 bases agree with TRBD1. Germline CDR1 and CDR2: SGHAT and FQNNGV. The CDR3 spans 14 residues. V was pared by 4 bases and J by 3 bases, with 3 bases of the junction left unmatched. CDR3 region: CASSSGTGDYEQYF. CDR3 nucleotide sequence: TGTGCCAGCAGCTCCGGGACAGGGGACTACGAGCAGTACTTC.

V usage is TRBV5-1 and J usage is TRBJ2-5, with 11 positions matching TRBD2. The germline V gene encodes CDR1 SGHRS and CDR2 YFSETQ. This CDR3 contains 16 residues. The trim removed 0 bases at V and 5 bases at J, leaving 6 bases unmatched. The CDR3 spells CASSLASGGLGETQYF. The DNA of the CDR3 is TGCGCCAGCAGCTTGGCTAGCGGGGGGCTCGGGGAGACCCAGTACTTC.

This CDR3 is CASSQRTGGASNSPLHF. Here the CDR3 DNA reads TGTGCCAGCAGCCAGCGGACTGGGGGCGCATCTAATTCACCCCTCCACTTT. The chain employs TRBV7-6 and TRBJ1-6, with a weak D call TRBD1 (6 bases). CDR1 and CDR2 (germline): SGHVS, FNYEAQ. V gave up 5 bases and J gave up 6 bases, with 20 bases separating them. This CDR3 has 17 amino acids.

About this clone itself: The same CDR3 arises from other DNA sequences in this sample as well. J is TRBJ1-1 and V is TRBV7-9, with no clear D. Germline V CDR1 and CDR2: SEHNR, FQNEAQ (reference sequence). The V and J ends lost 1 base and 8 bases respectively, with 8 bases between them. The CDR3 loop spans 12 amino acids. The CDR3 protein is CASSLEQVEAFF. The CDR3 DNA follows: TGTGCCAGCAGCTTAGAGCAGGTAGAAGCTTTCTTT.

The chain is built from TRBV24-1 and TRBJ2-5; perhaps TRBD1 as D (6 bases). The CDR3 covers 17 residues. The V end was cut by 4 bases, the J end by 4 bases, with 21 bases between. The germline CDR1 and CDR2 sequences are KGHDR and SFDVKD. For the CDR3, the DNA is TGTGCCACCAGTGAGTATTACGGGACAAACGGCGGAGAGACCCAGTACTTC. This sequence encodes CATSEYYGTNGGETQYF.

This sequence joins TRBV27 and TRBJ1-1; D is uncertain. The CDR3 has 16 amino acids. The V end lost 4 bases, the J end lost 1 base, and 16 bases lay between the germline ends. Per germline, CDR1 MNHEY and CDR2 SMNVEV (reference sequence). The CDR3 nucleotides read TGTGCCAGCAGTTCGAGCGGGCTCACAGCGAACACTGAAGCTTTCTTT. It specifies CASSSSGLTANTEAFF.

This clone showed up just once. J is TRBJ2-5 and V is TRBV2, with 8 nucleotides matching TRBD2. J gave up 9 bases and V 2 bases, and 8 bases lay outside the gene matches. The CDR3 totals 14 residues. Germline V lookup: CDR1 SNHLY, CDR2 FYNNEI. The CDR3 DNA follows: TGTGCCAGCAGTGAAAACGGGGGGGCTGAGGCCCAGTACTTC. This gives the protein CASSENGGAEAQYF. The full variable domain, its missing parts supplied by reference TRBV2 and TRBJ2-5, is EPEVTQTPSHQVTQMGQEVILRCVPISNHLYFYWYRQILGQKVEFLVSFYNNEISEKSEIFDDQFSVERPDGSNFTLKIRSTKLEDSAMYFCASSENGGAEAQYFGPGTRLLVL.

The chain carries TRBV5-1 and TRBJ2-5; 7 bases map to TRBD1. This CDR3 is built from 15 residues. V shed 4 bases, J shed 1 base, and the junction held 7 bases outside the gene matches. CDR1 is SGHRS and CDR2 is YFSETQ in the germline V gene. CDR3 coding DNA: TGCGCCAGCAGCCCTGGGACAGCGCGCCAAGAGACCCAGTACTTC. It specifies CASSPGTARQETQYF.

This clone came up a few times. The V call is TRBV4-1, the J call TRBJ1-2, with D possibly being TRBD1 (5 bases). Per germline, CDR1 MGHRA and CDR2 YSYEKL. CDR3 length equals 15 residues. The V gene lost 1 base and the J gene lost 4 bases, with 13 bases spanning the gap. For the CDR3, the DNA is TGCGCCAGCAGCCAAGGGACACGGAGCGCCTATGGCTACACCTTC. Its protein product is CASSQGTRSAYGYTF.

The chain couples TRBV7-3 to TRBJ2-2, with no clear D. V lost 5 bases and J lost 5, with 9 bases in between. Germline values: CDR1 SGHTA, CDR2 FQGTGA. The CDR3 length is 13 residues. The CDR3: CASSPGWTGELFF. In nucleotides, the CDR3 is TGTGCCAGCAGCCCCGGTTGGACCGGGGAGCTGTTTTTT.

In its sample, this clone was seen many times. The chain couples TRBV5-8 to TRBJ1-1; D unclear. V gave up 4 bases and J gave up 4 bases, with 14 bases separating them. The CDR3 extends over 14 amino acids. Germline V gene sequence: CDR1 SGHTS, CDR2 YDEGEE. In DNA form, the CDR3 reads TGTGCCAGCAGCCCTCCCCGGGTGTCCACTGAAGCTTTCTTT. As protein: CASSPPRVSTEAFF.

This chain uses TRBV24-1 with TRBJ1-2, with 7 bases identical to TRBD1. The CDR3 covers 15 residues. V gave up 3 bases and J gave up 2 bases; unmatched junction bases: 5. Germline assignment: CDR1 KGHDR and CDR2 SFDVKD. CDR3: CATSDATGFNYGYTF. DNA of the CDR3: TGTGCCACCAGTGATGCGACAGGGTTCAACTATGGCTACACCTTC.